This entry lists 32 T cell receptor beta chains sequenced from one sample in a study of T cells in Graves' hyperthyroidism and ophthalmopathy. RNA transcripts provided the source from which TCR beta CDR3 regions were amplified. The HTBI primer set drove a first-round RT-PCR of the TCR CDR3. TCRdb re-called the multiplex PCR reads through MiXCR, storing one row per CDR3 protein. This table holds under 400,000 distinct CDR3 sequences, roughly 17% found once. Sequencing was done on a sample of blood. The receptors here all came from a man aged 30 to 45 with Graves' hyperthyroidism.

Points on this clonotype: This could be a read error, since a much larger clone is one nucleotide away. The chain joins TRBV4-1 to TRBJ2-4; 16 nucleotides align to TRBD2. Germline CDR1 reads MGHRA; CDR2 reads YSYEKL. CDR3 size: 19 residues. CDR3 DNA sequence: TGTGCCAGCAGCCTTACTCCGGGACTAGCGGGAGGGCAGAGAGACATTCAGTACTTC. It translates to CASSLTPGLAGGQRDIQYF.

This clonotype was found many times. The chain couples TRBV30 to TRBJ1-2; D ambiguous. V lost 3 bases and J 6 bases, leaving 8 bases between the germline ends. CDR3 length equals 11 residues. The germline V gene has CDR1 GTSNPN and CDR2 SVGIG (reference sequence). CDR3 DNA sequence: TGTGCCTGGAGGGCAGTAGATGGCTACACCTTC. Its translation is CAWRAVDGYTF.

This clonotype came up many times. The chain is built from TRBV28 and TRBJ2-7, with 12 bases aligning to TRBD1. Germline CDR1 reads MDHEN; CDR2 reads SYDVKM. J was trimmed by 6 bases and V by 7 bases; bases with no gene match: 13. This CDR3 region has 16 residues. CDR3 amino acids: CASITPTGQGAGEQYF. Written as DNA, the CDR3 is TGTGCCAGCATCACCCCCACGGGACAGGGGGCGGGCGAGCAGTACTTC.

This chain joins TRBV12-3 or TRBV12-4 and TRBJ2-2, with a possible D match to TRBD1 (6 bases). The CDR3 runs 15 residues. Trimming stripped 6 bases from V and 5 bases from J, with 16 bases between. CDR3 amino acids: CASSLAQRGTGELFF. CDR3 bases: TGTGCCAGCAGCCTGGCCCAAAGGGGGACCGGGGAGCTGTTTTTT.

The table lists this clonotype with a few counts. The rearrangement uses TRBV12-3 or TRBV12-4 and TRBJ2-1, with 7 bases aligning to TRBD2. V dropped 8 bases and J dropped 10; count of bases not matched to a gene: 11. CDR3 size: 13 residues. Here the CDR3 reads CASGEGLGNEQFF. The CDR3 region has the DNA TGTGCCAGCGGGGAGGGCCTGGGGAACGAGCAGTTCTTC.

V and J are TRBV12-5 and TRBJ1-2; D is unclear. The CDR3 extends over 16 amino acids. Germline CDR1 is LGHNT and CDR2 is FRNRAP. Trimming took 0 bases from V and 3 from J, leaving 14 bases between them. CDR3 DNA: TGTGCTAGTGGTTTGGTAAGGCAGGCCGTCCACTATGGCTACACCTTC. Encoded protein: CASGLVRQAVHYGYTF.

The chain is built from TRBV29-1 and TRBJ1-3, with a possible D match to TRBD1 (5 bases). The CDR3 has 12 residues. The germline V gene has CDR1 SQVTM and CDR2 ANQGSEA. V was clipped by 7 bases and J by 2 bases, with 9 bases between them. CDR3: CSAVTAGNTIYF. CDR3 in DNA: TGCAGCGCTGTGACAGCTGGAAACACCATATATTTT.

The chain joins TRBV9 to TRBJ1-1, with D uncertain. V gave up 3 bases and J gave up 2 bases, with 8 bases separating them. Germline V gene lookup returns CDR1 SGDLS and CDR2 YYNGEE. The CDR3 consists of 13 residues. The DNA of the CDR3 is TGTGCCAGCAGCGCGGGCGCCAACACTGAAGCTTTCTTT. Protein sequence: CASSAGANTEAFF.

This clonotype occurred many times. The rearrangement links TRBV27 to TRBJ1-5, with D perhaps matching TRBD1 (6 bases). Germline V gene data show CDR1 as MNHEY and CDR2 as SMNVEV (reference sequence). This CDR3 contains 15 residues. V lost 2 bases and J 3 bases, leaving 11 bases between the germline ends. CDR3 amino acids: CASSLSRGSNQPQHF. CDR3 in DNA: TGTGCCAGCAGTTTAAGTAGGGGGTCCAATCAGCCCCAGCATTTT.

In its sample, this clonotype was seen many times. The chain carries TRBV2 and TRBJ1-1, with D unresolved. Germline V lookup: CDR1 SNHLY, CDR2 FYNNEI. The V and J ends lost 0 bases and 4 bases respectively, with 15 bases between them. The CDR3 runs 16 residues. The CDR3 DNA is TGTGCCAGCAGTGAAGCGCGCGGGTGGGGTGTCACTGAAGCTTTCTTT. Protein sequence: CASSEARGWGVTEAFF.

This clonotype has a count of ten or more. The chain joins TRBV2 to TRBJ2-5; D is uncertain. The CDR3 is 13 amino acids. Germline V gene data show CDR1 as SNHLY and CDR2 as FYNNEI. V was shortened by 6 bases and J by 7 bases, with 15 bases between the two germline ends. CDR3 region: CASRDRRTGTQYF. The CDR3 DNA sequence: TGTGCCAGCAGGGATCGACGGACCGGGACCCAGTACTTC.

This clonotype occurred many times. The gene calls are TRBV28 and TRBJ2-2; TRBD1 matches at 7 bases. This CDR3 has 16 residues. The ends lost 5 bases at V and 4 bases at J; junction bases unmatched: 10. Germline values: CDR1 MDHEN, CDR2 SYDVKM. The DNA for the CDR3 is TGTGCCAGCAGTCCCCTCGACAGGGTTGGCACCGGGGAGCTGTTTTTT. Translating it yields CASSPLDRVGTGELFF.

This clonotype showed up many times. This rearrangement joins TRBV20-1 to TRBJ2-1, with 8 positions matching TRBD2. CDR3 length: 17 amino acids. Germline V gives CDR1 DFQATT, CDR2 SNEGSKA (reference sequence). V shed 0 bases and J 0 bases; nucleotides not matched to a gene: 7. The CDR3 DNA sequence: TGCAGTGCTAGAGAAAAGGGACTAGGGTACTCCTACAATGAGCAGTTCTTC. It yields the protein CSAREKGLGYSYNEQFF.

J is TRBJ2-1 and V is TRBV27; perhaps TRBD2 as D (5 bases). CDR3 length equals 15 residues. The germline gives CDR1 MNHEY, CDR2 SMNVEV (reference sequence). V was clipped by 6 bases and J by 6 bases, with 18 bases between them. The CDR3 sequence is CASRTYITGSNEQFF. In nucleotides, the CDR3 is TGTGCCAGCAGAACCTACATTACGGGGAGCAATGAGCAGTTCTTC.

In this sample, this clonotype turned up a few times. The chain couples TRBV12-3 or TRBV12-4 to TRBJ1-1; D remains unclear. The V end lost 3 bases, the J end lost 14 bases, and 16 bases lay between the germline ends. This CDR3 is 12 amino acids long. The CDR3 sequence: CASSFSQAKGFF. In nucleotides, the CDR3 is TGTGCCAGCAGTTTTTCGCAAGCCAAAGGGTTCTTT.

This clonotype came up a few times. Just one base apart from a much larger clone, this may be a read error. The V and J genes are TRBV20-1 and TRBJ2-1; no definite D call. Trimming stripped 0 bases from V and 9 bases from J, with 18 bases between. The CDR3 has 15 residues. Germline CDR1 and CDR2: DFQATT and SNEGSKA (reference sequence). The CDR3 protein is CSARDRLAVEGEQFF. In nucleotides, the CDR3 is TGCAGTGCTAGAGATCGCCTCGCCGTCGAAGGTGAGCAGTTCTTC.

This sequence joins TRBV7-8 and TRBJ1-3; unclear D gene. The germline CDR1 and CDR2 sequences are SGHVS and FQNEAQ. The CDR3 is made up of 15 amino acids. V lost 2 bases and J lost 4, with 12 bases in between. The CDR3 reads CASSLIGSYGNTIYF. The DNA for the CDR3 is TGTGCCAGCAGCTTAATCGGGTCGTACGGAAACACCATATATTTT.

This clonotype was counted at least ten times. This chain connects TRBV3-1 to TRBJ2-7; 9 positions match TRBD2. Germline CDR1 is LGHDT and CDR2 is YNNKEL (reference sequence). The CDR3 sequence is 15 residues long. J gave up 3 bases and V 5 bases, and 8 bases lay outside the gene matches. Here the CDR3 DNA reads TGTGCCAGCAGCGTGAGACTAGCGGAGGTCTACGAGCAGTACTTC. It translates to CASSVRLAEVYEQYF.

This clonotype was counted ten times or more. This chain links TRBV12-3 or TRBV12-4 with TRBJ2-2; possible D gene TRBD1, 6 bases. The V and J ends lost 6 bases and 8 bases respectively, with 10 bases between them. The CDR3 sequence is 12 residues long. The CDR3 is CASSPRGGELFF. The CDR3 DNA reads as TGTGCCAGCAGCCCAAGGGGGGGGGAGCTGTTTTTT.

The sample holds many counts of this clonotype. The J gene is TRBJ1-4, the V gene TRBV10-3; no firm D call. Per the germline V gene, CDR1 is ENHRY and CDR2 is SYGVKD. V was clipped by 0 bases and J by 2 bases, with 7 bases between them. This CDR3 has 15 residues. DNA for the CDR3: TGTGCCATCAGTGAGTCAGGGTGGACTAATGAAAAACTGTTTTTT. This sequence encodes CAISESGWTNEKLFF.

The V gene is TRBV27, the J gene TRBJ1-2, with D hard to call. Per the germline V gene, CDR1 is MNHEY and CDR2 is SMNVEV (reference sequence). The CDR3 has 13 residues. Trimming took 6 bases from V and 5 from J, leaving 13 bases between them. The CDR3 spells CASSPMGTYGYTF. CDR3 DNA: TGTGCCAGCAGCCCCATGGGTACATATGGCTACACCTTC.

In this sample, this clonotype turned up a few times. The gene calls are TRBV11-3 and TRBJ2-2, with unresolved D. The CDR3 totals 14 residues. V lost 5 bases and J 10 bases, leaving 17 bases between the germline ends. From germline, CDR1 is SGHNT and CDR2 YENEEA. CDR3 residues: CASSPGRAHPELFF. The CDR3 DNA follows: TGTGCCAGCAGCCCGGGCCGGGCCCATCCGGAGCTGTTTTTT.

This clonotype appeared a few times. CDR3 in DNA: TGTGCCAGCCGGCAGCTGAACTCTGGAAACACCATATATTTT. This gives the protein CASRQLNSGNTIYF. V gene TRBV7-9 combines with J gene TRBJ1-3; no firm D call. Trimming cost V 8 bases and J 0 bases, with 11 bases left between them. CDR1 and CDR2 from the germline V gene are SEHNR and FQNEAQ (reference sequence). The CDR3 runs to 14 residues.

With respect to this clonotype: A much larger clone differs by one base, so this may be a read error. The chain joins TRBV12-3 or TRBV12-4 to TRBJ1-1; the D is unclear. The CDR3 runs 12 residues. Here the CDR3 DNA reads TGTGCCAGCATCGGGTTAGGCACTGAAGCTTACTTT. The encoded protein is CASIGLGTEAYF.

This clonotype was observed many times. This chain uses TRBV10-3 with TRBJ2-1, with TRBD2 matching 13 bases. This CDR3 contains 14 residues. J was trimmed by 8 bases and V by 9 bases; bases with no gene match: 7. Per germline, CDR1 ENHRY and CDR2 SYGVKD. In DNA form, the CDR3 reads TGTGCCATGGGACTAGCGGGACCTCGGGATGAGCAGTTCTTC. Its translation: CAMGLAGPRDEQFF.

The sample holds many counts of this clonotype. The rearrangement uses TRBV7-9 and TRBJ2-7; D not resolved. V was shortened by 5 bases and J by 5 bases, with 16 bases between the two germline ends. This CDR3 has 14 residues. Germline V gene lookup returns CDR1 SEHNR and CDR2 FQNEAQ (reference sequence). The CDR3 sequence is CASSPRWQANEQYF. Here the CDR3 DNA reads TGTGCCAGCAGCCCCCGGTGGCAGGCGAACGAGCAGTACTTC.

Ten or more counts support this clonotype. The chain is built from TRBV7-8 and TRBJ1-4; TRBD1 agrees at 7 bases. In germline, CDR1 is SGHVS, CDR2 FQNEAQ. The CDR3 is made up of 14 amino acids. With V trimmed by 8 bases and J by 7 bases, 10 bases remained unmatched. The chain's CDR3 is CASRLRGGGEKLFF. CDR3 sequence (DNA): TGTGCCAGCCGCCTCAGGGGGGGCGGTGAAAAACTGTTTTTT.

The V and J genes are TRBV5-4 and TRBJ2-1; possible D gene TRBD1, 6 bases. The germline CDR1 and CDR2 sequences are SGHNT and YYREEE (reference sequence). Trimming cost V 4 bases and J 6 bases, with 11 bases left between them. The length of the CDR3 is 13 residues. DNA of the CDR3: TGTGCCAGCAGCACTACAGGGCCCAATGAGCAGTTCTTC. It specifies CASSTTGPNEQFF.

The chain links TRBV4-2 to TRBJ2-1, with D perhaps given as TRBD1 or TRBD2 (7 bases each). Germline assignment: CDR1 LGHNA and CDR2 YNFKEQ. The length of the CDR3 is 17 residues. V was pared by 4 bases and J by 7 bases, with 23 bases between. CDR3 in amino acids: CASSLAGEGAHRNEQFF. In DNA, the CDR3 is TGTGCCAGCAGCCTGGCCGGGGAGGGGGCCCATCGAAATGAGCAGTTCTTC.

This clonotype was found many times. The chain has TRBV5-1 and TRBJ2-5; 11 bases are a match to TRBD2. This CDR3 region has 15 residues. The germline V gene has CDR1 SGHRS and CDR2 YFSETQ. V shed 4 bases and J 1 base; nucleotides not matched to a gene: 3. CDR3 residues: CASSIGLAGQETQYF. CDR3 nucleotides: TGCGCCAGCAGCATCGGACTAGCGGGCCAAGAGACCCAGTACTTC.

In its sample, this clonotype was seen many times. The CDR3 reads CASRPSGYNEQFF. For the CDR3, the DNA is TGTGCCAGCAGGCCTAGCGGCTACAATGAGCAGTTCTTC. The chain employs TRBV11-2 and TRBJ2-1, with TRBD2 matching over 7 bases. Germline loops: CDR1 SGHAT, CDR2 FQNNGV. The V gene end was trimmed by 6 bases and the J gene end by 3 bases; junction bases not matched to a gene: 2. The length of the CDR3 is 13 residues.

This clonotype was seen a single time. The genes are TRBV28 and TRBJ1-1; possible D gene TRBD1, 5 bases. The CDR3 is made up of 11 amino acids. CDR1 and CDR2 from the germline V gene are MDHEN and SYDVKM. Trimming removed 4 bases at V and 7 bases at J, with 7 bases between. The CDR3 loop reads CASSWGGEAFF. CDR3 nucleotide sequence: TGTGCCAGCAGTTGGGGGGGTGAAGCTTTCTTT.